Following are 8 T cell receptor beta chains from one sample sequenced in a study of blood T cell repertoires in COVID-19. Sequencing used immunoSEQ multiplex PCR; TCRdb keeps in-frame clones, though not all of them. The sample has about 330,000 clones; roughly 86% are singletons. Input material: PBMCs or T cells enriched from blood (not recorded which). Every receptor here comes from a woman in her 30s who had recovered from COVID-19.

The chain carries TRBV5-1 and TRBJ1-1, with D tentatively TRBD1 (6 bases). V shed 4 bases and J shed 4 bases, with 11 bases lying between them. This CDR3 is built from 13 residues. Germline CDR1 reads SGHRS; CDR2 reads YFSETQ. CDR3 residues: CASSPGTLTEAFF. DNA for the CDR3: TGCGCCAGCAGCCCCGGGACACTCACTGAAGCTTTCTTT.

CDR3 nucleotide sequence: TGTGCCAGTAGTATCTCGACAGGATCCAATCAGCCCCAGCATTTT. Protein product: CASSISTGSNQPQHF. The chain has TRBV19 and TRBJ1-5; D is possibly TRBD1 (6 bases). Germline CDR1 is LNHDA and CDR2 is SQIVND (reference sequence). The CDR3 is 15 amino acids. Deletions cut 3 bases from V and 3 bases from J, with 12 bases between.

The J gene is TRBJ1-2, the V gene TRBV7-9; D is perhaps TRBD1 (6 bases). The CDR3 is made up of 15 amino acids. Trimming shortened V by 5 bases and J by 8 bases, and 21 bases separated the two germline ends. Per germline, CDR1 SEHNR and CDR2 FQNEAQ (reference sequence). The CDR3 nucleotides read TGTGCCAGCAGCCCCGACTACAGGGAGACGGCGGGCTACACCTTC. This encodes CASSPDYRETAGYTF.

This chain uses TRBV12-5 with TRBJ1-1; 7 nucleotides align to TRBD1. Per the germline V gene, CDR1 is LGHNT and CDR2 is FRNRAP. This CDR3 comprises 15 residues. Unmatched junction bases numbered 6, after V lost 5 bases and J lost 0 bases. The CDR3 nucleotides read TGTGCTAGTGGTCCAGGGGGGATTATGAACACTGAAGCTTTCTTT. This sequence encodes CASGPGGIMNTEAFF.

The V gene is TRBV5-8, the J gene TRBJ1-6; D may be TRBD1 (5 bases). The germline V and J ends were trimmed by 0 bases and 2 bases, with 12 bases remaining between them. Germline assignment: CDR1 SGHTS and CDR2 YDEGEE. CDR3 size: 17 residues. This CDR3 reads CASSLGAVTAYNSPLHF. CDR3 coding DNA: TGTGCCAGCAGCTTGGGGGCGGTGACAGCCTATAATTCACCCCTCCACTTT.

CDR3 amino acids: CASSLEIQGGGYTF. DNA for the CDR3: TGTGCCAGCAGCTTAGAGATTCAGGGTGGCGGCTACACCTTC. This chain links TRBV7-9 with TRBJ1-2; tentative D call: TRBD1 (5 bases). This CDR3 contains 14 residues. Germline V gene data show CDR1 as SEHNR and CDR2 as FQNEAQ (reference sequence). The V end was cut by 1 base, the J end by 8 bases, with 14 bases between.

V usage is TRBV6-5 and J usage is TRBJ1-2; 7 bases fit TRBD1. CDR3 size: 14 residues. V lost 6 bases to trimming and J lost 8 bases; unmatched junction nucleotides: 12. Germline CDR1 reads MNHEY; CDR2 reads SVGAGI. The CDR3 sequence is CASRKPQDRWGYTF. CDR3 nucleotide sequence: TGTGCCAGCAGGAAACCCCAGGACAGGTGGGGCTACACCTTC.

The V and J genes are TRBV18 and TRBJ1-1, with 9 bases fitting TRBD1. Per germline, CDR1 KGHSH and CDR2 LQKENI. There are 14 residues in the CDR3. The V gene end was trimmed by 5 bases and the J gene end by 5 bases; junction bases not matched to a gene: 6. CDR3 in amino acids: CASSSGQGWTEAFF. CDR3 sequence (DNA): TGTGCCAGCTCATCGGGACAGGGATGGACTGAAGCTTTCTTT.